The rows below give T cell receptor beta chains drawn from one sample of a study of blood T cell repertoires in COVID-19. Libraries were prepared by immunoSEQ multiplex PCR; TCRdb keeps only in-frame clonotypes and omits some of them. Among 100,000 to 120,000 clones, 81% were seen once, and the ten largest hold 1.5% to 1.9%. Material for sequencing was peripheral blood. These receptors were obtained from a middle-aged man with acute or convalescent COVID-19. Each CDR3 is given with its conserved first and last residue.

V gene	J gene	CDR3 protein
TRBV28	TRBJ1-5	CASSPQGGNQPQHF
TRBV5-1	TRBJ2-7	CASSFQGAPMNEQYF
TRBV19	TRBJ2-6	CASALSGGANVLTF
TRBV11-2	TRBJ2-5	CASSLRGSGGMYQETQYF
TRBV28	TRBJ2-7	CASSFTLGQGGGEQYF
TRBV5-6	TRBJ2-7	CASSLVGQGAYEQYF
TRBV5-1	TRBJ2-1	CASSLVVVAGGNEQFF
TRBV27	TRBJ2-1	CASGIAGGTYNEQFF
TRBV5-1	TRBJ1-4	CASSWGQGDEKLFF
TRBV20-1	TRBJ1-2	CSASTGNDYGYTF
TRBV9	TRBJ2-2	CASSPWDRGTGELFF
TRBV3-1/TRBV3-2	TRBJ2-3	CASTAGLITDTQYF
TRBV19	TRBJ2-1	CASSGAGGRKEQFF
TRBV2	TRBJ2-1	CASSETASGSYNEQFF
TRBV10-2	TRBJ1-2	CASSEQNYGYTF
TRBV9	TRBJ2-1	CASSVVTGTYNEQFF
TRBV28	TRBJ1-1	CASRSGTPNTEAFF
TRBV5-1	TRBJ1-1	CASSYGQGQRDTEAFF
TRBV19	TRBJ1-2	CASSIASGRGYTF
TRBV18	TRBJ2-3	CASSGGLAGGRTQYF
TRBV28	TRBJ1-2	CASSPSYGYTF
TRBV28	TRBJ1-6	CASSLGDSNNSPLHF
TRBV3-1/TRBV3-2	TRBJ2-1	CASSQDSEGVNNEQFF
TRBV28	TRBJ1-2	CASRLTGGGYTF
TRBV7-8	TRBJ1-6	CASSYGQGANSPLHF
TRBV5-6	TRBJ2-1	CASCTENEQFF
TRBV9	TRBJ1-2	CASSVGTVLGGYTF
TRBV4-1	TRBJ1-2	CASSQGQGTNYGYTF
TRBV20-1	TRBJ2-3	CSASPSGGTDTQYF
TRBV5-1	TRBJ1-1	CASSSLGTGGTEAFF
TRBV19	TRBJ1-2	CASSIGVRGSGYTF
TRBV3-1/TRBV3-2	TRBJ2-3	CASSQLATGDTQYF
TRBV11-2	TRBJ2-1	CASSPLTSNDEQFF
TRBV2	TRBJ1-5	CASRDRGLSNQPQHF
TRBV5-1	TRBJ1-1	CASSLDGGNTEAFF
TRBV30	TRBJ2-1	CAWSWSLEKNNEQFF
TRBV5-1	TRBJ1-3	CASSSTGGSSGNTIYF
TRBV25-1	TRBJ2-2	CATTPDRGRSGELFF
TRBV4-2	TRBJ2-5	CASSQGKGGGGDQETQYF
TRBV2	TRBJ1-1	CASSAPGGGNTEAFF
TRBV7-3	TRBJ1-1	CASSSGTGVQTEAFF
TRBV6-1	TRBJ1-1	CASSERRKNTEAFF
TRBV5-1	TRBJ1-1	CASSLLPDRGTEAFF
TRBV5-5	TRBJ1-1	CASSLAGLQGTTEAFF
TRBV12-3/TRBV12-4	TRBJ1-5	CASRTGNQPQHF
TRBV10-3	TRBJ2-1	CAISNSGHYNEQFF
TRBV19	TRBJ1-5	CASSIGSGGFNVQHF
TRBV5-4	TRBJ2-3	CASSQRGLLTDTQYF
TRBV5-1	TRBJ2-3	CASGVLGQDPTDTQYF